The text below deals with one TCR beta chain. Which antigen it targets is not known. No qualities accompany the bases; no much larger clone lies one base away. Including the terminal cysteine and phenylalanine, the CDR3 comprises 11 residues. Only the CDR3 portion is preserved as DNA: 33 bases, with reading frame beginning at the first base. The trim is 5 bases for V and 6 bases for J, with a gap of 6 bases between the germline ends. The germline V gene supplies CDR1 KGHDR and CDR2 SFDVKD. Interpreted using the paper, the time point label stands for: baseline before first vaccination. Vaccinee samples were obtained from the UK trials COV001 and COV002, which included a single-blind randomized controlled phase 2/3 trial of AZD1222 (ChAdOx1 nCoV-19) in healthy adults. For TCRbeta chain sequencing, PBMC samples from trial participants were taken at day 0 and at day 28 after the second dose. The data were taken from a study of T cell responses to AZD1222 COVID-19 vaccine (dated by TCRdb to 2020 to 2023). About the study as a whole: AZD1222 recipients whose second dose came at about 4 weeks and those whose second dose came at about 12 weeks were combined into one group, since spike-specific TCR depth and breadth did not differ between the two schedules. A total of just over 230 trial participants underwent TCR sequencing, of whom more than 200 had received two doses of AZD1222 and about 25 had received two doses of the MenACWY control vaccine. Trial participants were enrolled by age into subgroups of 18-55, 56-69 and 70-plus years, and 148, 28 and 57 TCR-sequenced participants, respectively, were included in these subgroups. General conclusions and limits of the study: A significant rise in spike-specific TCR breadth and depth was observed after two AZD1222 doses relative to day 0 and relative to MenACWY recipients. Conclusions about previously exposed vaccinees are limited, since just five or six AZD1222 recipients were seropositive for SARS-CoV-2 at baseline. Because no samples from the day 14 peak response were available, repertoires could be characterized only after the peak T cell response. The vaccine-associated CD4 TCRs covered the entire spike protein, and the dominant responses fell in regions 160-218 and 743-854. Most participants were white British and females outnumbered males, and the authors suggested that clonal diversity may have been underestimated. The 56-69-year group was small, and its depth increase did not reach significance, likely because of low power. Nearly half of unique spike-specific TCRs reportedly recognized epitopes outside regions mutated in the B.1.351 and B.1.1.7 variants.

The CDR3 regions of human TCRbeta chains were analyzed by immunosequencing. As for the authors' bioinformatics: Repertoire TCRs were checked for matches against a reference library of SARS-CoV-2-specific TCRs that had been generated using the MIRA antigen-specificity platform. Breadth was defined as the fraction of unique TCRs that were SARS-CoV-2-associated, and depth was defined as the fraction of total T cells that were SARS-CoV-2-associated. Each spike-specific TCR was assigned to its reactive spike region and to a CD4 or CD8 class using the MIRA data. Log10-transformed breadth and depth values were compared by one-way ANOVA with Sidak's multiple comparisons tests. Drawn from immuneACCESS, this table holds only the in-frame rearrangements with V and J called that TCRdb kept. Clones are partly lost; checked studies trace under half to an unresolved V gene and leave the rest unexplained. The DNA gave D and trimming, while V, J and clone size come from that table. The table for this sample lists about 190,000 clones; approximately 91% of them were counted only once. Approximately 0.98% of the sample is in the top ten clones.

The sequence is built from TRBV24-1 and TRBJ1-2; 6 matching bases give a weak D call of TRBD1. Sequenced here: peripheral blood, sampled on day 0 of AZD1222 vaccination. The TCR sequence derives from an adult in good health. The DNA is TGTGCCACCAGTGGACAGGATGGCTACACCTTC. This sequence encodes CATSGQDGYTF.